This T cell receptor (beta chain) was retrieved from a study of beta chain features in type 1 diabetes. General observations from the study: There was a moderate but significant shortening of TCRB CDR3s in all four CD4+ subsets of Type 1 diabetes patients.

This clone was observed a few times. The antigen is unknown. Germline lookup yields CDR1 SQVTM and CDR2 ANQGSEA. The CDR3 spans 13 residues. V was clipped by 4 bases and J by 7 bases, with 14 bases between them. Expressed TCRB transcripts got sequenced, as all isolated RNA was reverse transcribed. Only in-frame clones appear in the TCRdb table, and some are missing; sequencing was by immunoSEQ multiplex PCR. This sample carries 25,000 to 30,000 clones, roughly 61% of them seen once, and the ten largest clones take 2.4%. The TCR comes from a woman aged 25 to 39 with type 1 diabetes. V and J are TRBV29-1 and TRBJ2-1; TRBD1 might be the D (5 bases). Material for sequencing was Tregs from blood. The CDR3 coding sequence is TGCAGCGTTGCGCTAGTAAGGGGTAATGAGCAGTTCTTC. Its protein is CSVALVRGNEQFF.